The next 29 T cell receptor beta chains were all read from a single sample in a study of cytomegalovirus exposure and HLA in healthy donors. Both 60 Vbeta primers and 13 Jbeta primers went into the PCR. Using immunoSEQ multiplex PCR, the repertoire was profiled, and TCRdb retains in-frame clones only, with some absent. The data contain 130,000 to 150,000 clones, over 80% of them singletons. Sequenced material: PBMCs. The receptor source for this set is a woman in her thirties in good health and CMV-seronegative.

The chain combines TRBV18 with TRBJ1-3; D is undetermined. Trimming removed 5 bases at V and 4 bases at J, with 18 bases between. This CDR3 contains 16 residues. Germline V gene data show CDR1 as KGHSH and CDR2 as LQKENI. The CDR3 reads CASSITLERTGNTIYF. CDR3 bases: TGTGCCAGCTCAATAACCCTTGAGCGAACCGGAAACACCATATATTTT.

This rearrangement joins TRBV11-2 to TRBJ2-1; maybe TRBD2 (5 bases). The CDR3 totals 15 residues. Germline CDR1 is SGHAT and CDR2 is FQNNGV. The V end was cut by 5 bases, the J end by 9 bases, with 20 bases between. As DNA, the CDR3 is TGTGCCAGCAGCCACACGGGTGGACTGGCGTTTGAGCAGTTCTTC. This sequence encodes CASSHTGGLAFEQFF.

V gene TRBV7-9 combines with J gene TRBJ1-2, with 7 bases matching TRBD1. Germline trimming cut 4 bases from V and 8 bases from J; bases unmatched to any gene: 7. Germline assignment: CDR1 SEHNR and CDR2 FQNEAQ (reference sequence). The CDR3 is made up of 13 amino acids. The CDR3, as DNA: TGTGCCAGCAGCTCAACAGGGGTACGGGGCTACACCTTC. Its translation is CASSSTGVRGYTF.

The chain has TRBV19 and TRBJ2-7; TRBD2 agrees at 7 bases. Germline assignment: CDR1 LNHDA and CDR2 SQIVND (reference sequence). This CDR3 spans 16 amino acids. The ends lost 2 bases at V and 2 bases at J; junction bases unmatched: 9. The DNA of the CDR3 is TGTGCCAGTAGTATATCCCCCGGACTAGGCGCCTACGAGCAGTACTTC. It encodes CASSISPGLGAYEQYF.

This clone was seen more than once but under ten times. The V call is TRBV7-2, the J call TRBJ1-3; 8 positions agree with TRBD1. This CDR3 has 15 amino acids. The trim removed 5 bases at V and 4 bases at J, leaving 7 bases unmatched. The germline gives CDR1 SGHTA, CDR2 FQGNSA. CDR3 nucleotides: TGTGCCAGCAGCCCGCAGGGGGCGAGGGGAAACACCATATATTTT. Translated: CASSPQGARGNTIYF.

The rearrangement joins TRBV4-3 to TRBJ1-2; D is unclear. Trimming removed 0 bases from V and 5 bases from J, with 10 bases in between. Germline CDR1 is LGHNA and CDR2 is YSLEER. The CDR3 has 14 residues. CDR3 residues: CASSQDLAGYGYTF. CDR3 coding DNA: TGCGCCAGCAGCCAAGATCTGGCAGGATATGGCTACACCTTC.

This clone has only a few counts. V usage is TRBV28 and J usage is TRBJ1-1, with a weak D call TRBD1 (5 bases). There are 17 residues in the CDR3. Germline CDR1 and CDR2: MDHEN and SYDVKM. V lost 6 bases and J 4 bases, leaving 24 bases between the germline ends. The CDR3 loop is CASRPGGQGTVGTEAFF. The CDR3 region has the DNA TGTGCCAGCAGGCCCGGTGGGCAGGGAACAGTGGGCACTGAAGCTTTCTTT.

The chain joins TRBV2 to TRBJ2-6; 7 bases are a match to TRBD1. The CDR3 totals 18 residues. Germline-derived CDR1 and CDR2 are SNHLY and FYNNEI. The J segment lost 1 base and the V segment lost 6 bases, leaving 12 bases of the junction unmatched. The CDR3 reads CASRTPWTGESGANVLTF. The DNA of the CDR3 is TGTGCCAGCAGGACCCCGTGGACAGGAGAGTCTGGGGCCAACGTCCTGACTTTC.

This clone was detected only once. The chain carries TRBV27 and TRBJ2-6; TRBD1 agrees at 7 bases. CDR3 length equals 22 residues. Losses at the gene ends were 7 bases for V and 3 bases for J; bases not matched to a gene: 27. Looked up from germline, CDR1 is MNHEY and CDR2 is SMNVEV (reference sequence). CDR3 in DNA: TGTGCCAGCACCTTGAAGAATCCGACAGGGATAAGGGGTAGGGGTGGGGCCAACGTCCTGACTTTC. Its protein product is CASTLKNPTGIRGRGGANVLTF. Based on the CDR3 plus reference TRBV27 and TRBJ2-6, the full variable domain is EAQVTQNPRYLITVTGKKLTVTCSQNMNHEYMSWYRQDPGLGLRQIYYSMNVEVTDKGDVPEGYKVSRKEKRNFPLILESPSPNQTSLYFCASTLKNPTGIRGRGGANVLTFGAGSRLTVL.

In DNA, the CDR3 is TGCGCCAGCAGCGGAAAGGTGGGGGACACGGGAGGGGCCCAGTACTTC. Its translation is CASSGKVGDTGGAQYF. The chain carries TRBV5-1 and TRBJ2-5, with TRBD2 matching over 8 bases. Germline loops: CDR1 SGHRS, CDR2 YFSETQ. The junction had 17 bases not matched to a gene; V was cut back by 4 bases and J by 9 bases. CDR3 length equals 16 residues.

Here the CDR3 reads CASSEGQGSMNTEAFF. The CDR3 bases are TGTGCCAGCAGTGAAGGACAGGGAAGCATGAACACTGAAGCTTTCTTT. The chain has TRBV2 and TRBJ1-1; 7 bases match TRBD1. The CDR3 sequence is 16 residues long. The V gene's germline CDR1 is SNHLY and CDR2 FYNNEI. V dropped 1 base and J dropped 0; count of bases not matched to a gene: 5.

This sequence joins TRBV9 and TRBJ2-7; D possibly corresponds to TRBD2 (6 bases). CDR1 SGDLS and CDR2 YYNGEE come from the germline V gene. With 0 bases removed from V and 2 bases from J, the gap between germline ends came to 9 bases. The CDR3 contains 14 residues. The CDR3 sequence is CASSVDGGPYEQYF. In DNA, the CDR3 is TGTGCCAGCAGCGTAGACGGGGGTCCCTACGAGCAGTACTTC.

This sequence joins TRBV19 and TRBJ1-4; 8 bases align to TRBD1. The length of the CDR3 is 17 residues. Germline CDR1 is LNHDA and CDR2 is SQIVND (reference sequence). J lost 5 bases, V lost 8 bases, and 16 bases had no gene match. The CDR3 DNA is TGTGCCAGTGGATCAAACTTTAGGACAGGGAGAAATGAAAAACTGTTTTTT. As protein: CASGSNFRTGRNEKLFF.

The gene calls are TRBV4-2 and TRBJ2-1, with TRBD1 identical over 7 bases. The germline V gene has CDR1 LGHNA and CDR2 YNFKEQ. The CDR3 length is 16 residues. The V gene end was trimmed by 0 bases and the J gene end by 3 bases; junction bases not matched to a gene: 5. This CDR3 is CASSQDMAGGYNEQFF. The CDR3 region has the DNA TGTGCCAGCAGCCAAGATATGGCAGGGGGCTACAATGAGCAGTTCTTC.

The chain employs TRBV7-6 and TRBJ2-2; no firm D call. V was clipped by 2 bases and J by 0 bases, with 7 bases between them. The CDR3 is 15 residues long. Germline loops: CDR1 SGHVS, CDR2 FNYEAQ. CDR3 loop: CASSLWSPNTGELFF. DNA of the CDR3: TGTGCCAGCAGCTTATGGAGTCCGAACACCGGGGAGCTGTTTTTT.

Remarks on this clone: The CDR3 does not end in the conserved phenylalanine or tryptophan, so this is likely a read error. The rearrangement uses TRBV29-1 and TRBJ1-1, with D possibly TRBD1 on 6 matching bases. With 5 bases removed from V and 4 bases from J, the gap between germline ends came to 17 bases. Germline V gene data show CDR1 as SQVTM and CDR2 as ANQGSEA. The CDR3 runs to 14 residues. Here the CDR3 DNA reads TGCAGCGTTAACAGAGGGGGGGTCGGCACTGAAGCTTTCCTT. It yields the protein CSVNRGGVGTEAFL.

Comment on this clone: Germline is not matched at one junction end, which may reflect a read error. The CDR3 spells CSSSFRAGGYSYEQYF. DNA of the CDR3: TGTTCCAGCAGCTTCCGAGCGGGAGGGTACTCCTACGAGCAGTACTTC. V usage is TRBV7-9 and J usage is TRBJ2-7, with TRBD2 identical over 10 bases. CDR3 length: 16 amino acids. CDR1 and CDR2 from the germline V gene are SEHNR and FQNEAQ (reference sequence).

The chain has TRBV28 and TRBJ2-7; TRBD2 agrees at 8 bases. In germline, CDR1 is MDHEN, CDR2 SYDVKM. The CDR3 is 16 residues long. V lost 4 bases and J lost 4; bases outside the gene matches: 12. This CDR3 reads CASSSDLAGQWYEQYF. DNA for the CDR3: TGTGCCAGCAGTTCCGACCTAGCGGGCCAGTGGTACGAGCAGTACTTC.

This clone was picked up one time. The chain couples TRBV19 to TRBJ1-2; possibly TRBD1 for D (6 bases). In germline, CDR1 is LNHDA, CDR2 SQIVND (reference sequence). V shed 3 bases and J shed 4 bases, with 18 bases lying between them. The CDR3 covers 16 residues. The CDR3, as DNA: TGTGCCAGTAGTATCTGGGGGCGAGGACCACGCTATGGCTACACCTTC. Encoded protein: CASSIWGRGPRYGYTF.

This chain joins TRBV5-1 and TRBJ1-2, with 12 bases aligning to TRBD1. V dropped 4 bases and J dropped 7; count of bases not matched to a gene: 8. Germline CDR1 is SGHRS and CDR2 is YFSETQ. The CDR3 length is 15 residues. The CDR3: CASSEQGQGAGGYTF. The CDR3 nucleotides are TGCGCCAGCAGCGAACAGGGACAGGGGGCCGGTGGCTACACCTTC.

The chain combines TRBV28 with TRBJ1-1; 11 bases align to TRBD1. The trim removed 5 bases at V and 3 bases at J, leaving 8 bases unmatched. In germline, CDR1 is MDHEN, CDR2 SYDVKM. The CDR3 is 16 amino acids. The CDR3 DNA reads as TGTGCCAGCAGTGTGGACAGGGGGCGTAGGGACACTGAAGCTTTCTTT. It yields the protein CASSVDRGRRDTEAFF.

The chain couples TRBV7-5 to TRBJ2-7; whether TRBD2, the table's D call, matches the DNA was not checked. TRBV7-5 is marked as a pseudogene. This CDR3 is built from 13 residues. CDR3 in DNA: TGTGTCAGAAGCCGCTCGGAGGATACCGAGCAGTACTTC. Amino acid sequence: CVRSRSEDTEQYF.

This clone is a singleton in its sample. This sequence joins TRBV18 and TRBJ1-2, with D hard to call. CDR3 length equals 12 residues. The V and J ends lost 3 bases and 8 bases respectively, with 10 bases between them. Germline values: CDR1 KGHSH, CDR2 LQKENI. The CDR3: CASSPLTEGYTF. The CDR3 nucleotides are TGTGCCAGCTCACCCTTAACTGAGGGCTACACCTTC.

The chain carries TRBV7-3 and TRBJ2-2, with 7 bases that match TRBD2. Per the germline V gene, CDR1 is SGHTA and CDR2 is FQGTGA. Losses at the gene ends were 5 bases for V and 0 bases for J; bases not matched to a gene: 3. The CDR3 is made up of 15 amino acids. This chain's CDR3 is CASSPTSANTGELFF. CDR3 DNA: TGTGCCAGCAGCCCAACTAGCGCGAACACCGGGGAGCTGTTTTTT. Drawing the rest from reference TRBV7-3 and TRBJ2-2, the complete variable domain is GAGVSQTPSNKVTEKGKYVELRCDPISGHTALYWYRQSLGQGPEFLIYFQGTGAADDSGLPNDRFFAVRPEGSVSTLKIQRTERGDSAVYLCASSPTSANTGELFFGEGSRLTVL.

In its sample, this clone was seen once. The J gene is TRBJ2-7, the V gene TRBV1; the table's D gene call, TRBD2, was not cross checked with the DNA. TRBV1 is an annotated pseudogene. The CDR3 length is 15 residues. CDR3 nucleotide sequence: TGCACCAGCAGGTCCGTTACCTCCGGTCCCTACGAGCAGTACTTC. Translated: CTSRSVTSGPYEQYF.

V gene TRBV18 combines with J gene TRBJ1-5; TRBD1 agrees at 9 bases. Germline V gene lookup returns CDR1 KGHSH and CDR2 LQKENI. The CDR3 runs to 13 residues. J gave up 5 bases and V 4 bases, and 0 bases lay outside the gene matches. The CDR3 nucleotides are TGTGCCAGCTCACGGACAGGGGATCAGCCCCAGCATTTT. This encodes CASSRTGDQPQHF. Variable domain in full (rest from reference TRBV18 and TRBJ1-5): NAGVMQNPRHLVRRRGQEARLRCSPMKGHSHVYWYRQLPEEGLKFMVYLQKENIIDESGMPKERFSAEFPKEGPSILRIQQVVRGDSAAYFCASSRTGDQPQHFGDGTRLSIL.

The V gene is TRBV7-9, the J gene TRBJ2-5; D might be TRBD1 (6 bases). Germline V gene lookup returns CDR1 SEHNR and CDR2 FQNEAQ (reference sequence). The CDR3 sequence is 13 residues long. Trimming stripped 5 bases from V and 11 bases from J, with 18 bases between. This CDR3 reads CASSGTDSFGQYF. For the CDR3, the DNA is TGTGCCAGCAGCGGGACGGACAGTTTTGGGCAGTACTTC.

The chain uses TRBV7-9 and TRBJ2-2; TRBD1 might be the D (5 bases). Germline assignment: CDR1 SEHNR and CDR2 FQNEAQ (reference sequence). The CDR3 spans 14 residues. V was trimmed by 0 bases and J by 5 bases, leaving 7 bases between them. This chain's CDR3 is CASSLAYRTGELFF. The CDR3 DNA follows: TGTGCCAGCAGCTTAGCTTACAGGACCGGGGAGCTGTTTTTT.

The rearrangement links TRBV27 to TRBJ1-1, with D perhaps TRBD1 (5 bases). The CDR3 has 14 residues. Trimming took off 2 bases at V and 4 bases at J, with 11 bases between the two ends. The germline V gene has CDR1 MNHEY and CDR2 SMNVEV (reference sequence). The CDR3: CASSLSRQLTEAFF. The CDR3, as DNA: TGTGCCAGCAGTTTAAGTAGACAGCTCACTGAAGCTTTCTTT.